Listed below are T cell receptor beta chains from one sample, sequenced in a study of response to subunit inactivated influenza vaccine. MiXCR, run by TCRdb on the RT-PCR reads, gives a single entry per CDR3 protein. The table has around 790,000 distinct CDR3 sequences, over 20% seen once. This specimen was PBMCs from blood, taken about 5 days after vaccination. The receptors stem from a man aged 50-59 years who received an inactivated influenza vaccine. Each CDR3 is given without its conserved first and last residue.

TRBV6-1,ASTPGVAGGMGQF
TRBV4-3,ASSQERFGSYNEQF
TRBV6-2/TRBV6-3,ASSYRGQGTFGANVLT
TRBV4-3,ASSQESHGTGFYEQY
TRBV20-1,SAGIPGLAGVGEQY
TRBV7-2,ASSPGVREWTQY
TRBV11-2,ASSLLGQGGGYT
TRBV4-1,ASSRTELTASTDTQY
TRBV29-1,SVVVIAGGHNEQF
TRBV9,ASSVEGQGARSGYT
TRBV20-1,SARDPSGSSDEQY
TRBV3-1,ASSPLLRTANYGYT
TRBV20-1,SARDHGLSTDTQY
TRBV29-1,SVNERGGFDEQF
TRBV7-2,ASSFGLGERETQY
TRBV12-3/TRBV12-4,ASSFRPGLGRDTQY
TRBV7-8,ASSSRRIAGVPTDTQY
TRBV6-2/TRBV6-3,ASSPDGLDNQPQH
TRBV5-5,ASSFISLAGGSYNEQF
TRBV5-4,ASSLDPNQIPTSNNEQF
TRBV12-3/TRBV12-4,ASTPTGRYNEQF
TRBV5-6,ASSLMGSAGNNEQF
TRBV21-1,ASPEETQY
TRBV20-1,SASDRGEKLF
TRBV12-3/TRBV12-4,ASSTWTSGDWNEQF
TRBV9,ASSVDRDTGELF
TRBV7-2,ASPQGKRSTGELF
TRBV2,ASSEAGGGTAADEQF
TRBV12-3/TRBV12-4,ASSILQGAGELF
TRBV5-1,ASSLASGTSIYEQF
TRBV27,ASSPLTGTISSYNEQF
TRBV4-2,ASSVRDRDEVEQF
TRBV7-2,ASSLEGSYTGELF
TRBV20-1,SAPTVGAKNIQY
TRBV5-1,ASSVAGRSSGELF
TRBV27,ASSGTGGYGYT
TRBV5-5,ASSLSGTSLETQY
TRBV12-3/TRBV12-4,ASSQYRGETQY
TRBV11-2,ASSSRLGGGTYEQY
TRBV20-1,SASRQAGPQETQY
TRBV5-1,ASSPGARLAGEGEQY